The 9 T cell receptor beta chains given below trace back to one sample, sequenced in a study of regulatory T cells in long-lasting Graves disease. CDR3-region Arm-PCR and iRepertoire HTBI primers produced the TCR beta libraries. TCRdb processed the multiplex PCR reads anew with MiXCR; each CDR3 protein has one entry. The sample lists around 460,000 distinct CDR3 sequences, 11% to 15% seen once, with around a sixth in the top ten. Time point noted: newly diagnosed GD, antithyroid drugs for less than 3 months. After RNA was extracted from PBMCs, the TCR library was made from it. This sample also appeared in a second study, on T cells in Graves' hyperthyroidism and ophthalmopathy.

Sample: peripheral blood mononuclear cells (PBMCs), taken at new diagnosis, from a patient treated with antithyroid drugs. The receptor set was obtained from a woman aged 50 to 60 with Graves disease.

Many counts were recorded for this clonotype. This chain joins TRBV19 and TRBJ1-5; 7 nucleotides match TRBD1. Germline CDR1 LNHDA, CDR2 SQIVND (reference sequence). The CDR3 covers 18 residues. V was pared by 5 bases and J by 0 bases, with 13 bases of the junction left unmatched. The CDR3 DNA reads as TGTGCCAGTAGTGCCTATCCCGGGACAGCCTCTAGCAATCAGCCCCAGCATTTT. It encodes CASSAYPGTASSNQPQHF.

There are a few counts of this clonotype. This may arise from a read error, as a much more abundant clone is one base away. The V call is TRBV7-8, the J call TRBJ2-6, with D perhaps matching TRBD1 or TRBD2 (5 bases each). Germline V gives CDR1 SGHVS, CDR2 FQNEAQ. The CDR3 contains 18 residues. The CDR3 reads CASSPGVVRASGANVPTF. The CDR3 DNA follows: TGTGCCAGCAGCCCCGGGGTGGTCAGGGCGTCTGGGGCCAACGTCCCGACTTTC.

This clonotype has only a few counts. A much larger clone lies a single base off, so this may be a read error. The chain combines TRBV2 with TRBJ2-7; a possible D gene is TRBD2 (5 bases). V lost 6 bases, J lost 2 bases, and 14 bases lay in between. Germline CDR1 reads SNHLY; CDR2 reads FYNNEI. CDR3 length: 14 residues. The chain's CDR3 is CASRADHQTYEQYF. The CDR3 DNA reads TGTGCCAGCAGAGCGGACCACCAGACCTACGAGCAGTACTTC.

This clonotype was found many times. This chain connects TRBV7-9 to TRBJ2-7; TRBD2 agrees at 11 bases. The length of the CDR3 is 16 residues. In germline, CDR1 is SEHNR, CDR2 FQNEAQ (reference sequence). The J segment lost 2 bases and the V segment lost 3 bases, leaving 6 bases of the junction unmatched. The CDR3 loop reads CASSFGLAGGPYEQYF. The CDR3 coding sequence is TGTGCCAGCAGCTTCGGTCTAGCGGGAGGACCCTACGAGCAGTACTTC.

This clonotype was found many times. V and J are TRBV28 and TRBJ2-7; TRBD1 might be the D (5 bases). Germline V gene sequence: CDR1 MDHEN, CDR2 SYDVKM. V was pared by 3 bases and J by 2 bases, with 20 bases between. This CDR3 comprises 17 residues. In DNA form, the CDR3 reads TGTGCCAGCAGTTTCGCAACAGGCCGGACGGCAACCTACGAGCAGTACTTC. Translation: CASSFATGRTATYEQYF.

This clonotype came up many times. The chain couples TRBV5-1 to TRBJ2-6; no clear D gene. Looked up from germline, CDR1 is SGHRS and CDR2 is YFSETQ. The CDR3 loop spans 17 amino acids. V was cut by 0 bases and J by 0 bases, with 10 bases left in between. The CDR3 spells CASSLEAGSSGANVLTF. As DNA, the CDR3 is TGCGCCAGCAGCTTGGAGGCAGGAAGCTCTGGGGCCAACGTCCTGACTTTC.

This clonotype has ten or more counts. The V call is TRBV28, the J call TRBJ1-5; D unclear. V was cut by 8 bases and J by 1 base, with 15 bases left in between. This CDR3 is built from 15 residues. Germline V lookup: CDR1 MDHEN, CDR2 SYDVKM. CDR3 protein: CASSPTLGSNQPQHF. Here the CDR3 DNA reads TGTGCCAGCTCTCCGACGTTGGGGAGCAATCAGCCCCAGCATTTT.

This clonotype has ten or more counts. The genes are TRBV12-3 or TRBV12-4 and TRBJ1-1; D is undetermined. This CDR3 comprises 13 residues. Trimming stripped 3 bases from V and 1 base from J, with 6 bases between. The CDR3 nucleotides read TGTGCCAGCAGTTTCGCAAGGAACACTGAAGCTTTCTTT. Translated: CASSFARNTEAFF.

This clonotype was detected ten times or more. The gene calls are TRBV27 and TRBJ1-2; no reliable D call. Germline CDR1 MNHEY, CDR2 SMNVEV (reference sequence). V lost 7 bases and J 14 bases, leaving 17 bases between the germline ends. The CDR3 covers 11 residues. The CDR3, as DNA: TGTGCCAGCATGGTTTCCCCCCCCTTAACCTTC. Translating it yields CASMVSPPLTF.